Sequencing of this T cell receptor (beta chain) was carried out in a study of blood T cell repertoires in COVID-19. Looking at the study overall: Sample material is recorded as cDNA or gDNA derived from T cells, B-cell-depleted T cells, or PBMCs.

Germline loops: CDR1 LGHNA, CDR2 YNFKEQ. J was trimmed by 3 bases and V by 0 bases; bases with no gene match: 5. The CDR3 runs to 16 residues. Enrolled through a virtual design, the participants were between 18 and 89 years of age and came from some 25 US areas. The study counted Cohort 3 donors as recovered given two negative PCRs, clearance, or symptom resolution. Clones were read by immunoSEQ multiplex PCR, and TCRdb kept only the in-frame ones, dropping some. The sample records a few hundred thousand clones, 75% to 90% being singletons. This clonotype was sampled from a man aged 18 to 29 who had recovered from COVID-19. The chain links TRBV4-2 to TRBJ2-7; the match to TRBD2 covers 10 bases. Sequencing was done on a sample of PBMCs or T cells enriched from blood (not recorded which). The CDR3 DNA follows: TGTGCCAGCAGCCAAGAGGCGTCTAGCGGGAGCTACGAGCAGTACTTC. Protein: CASSQEASSGSYEQYF.